The source of this T cell receptor beta chain is a study of shared clonotypes between healthy human individuals (dated by TCRdb to about 2020). For the wider study: Two women and a few men aged 18 to 49 years were included in the cohort. To increase sequencing depth and limit assay-specific biases, TCR repertoire library preparation and sequencing were carried out by different laboratories using diverse techniques. Each donor's leukapheresis produced roughly between roughly 0.85 and 9.5 billion PBMCs. The study deeply sequenced blood TCR repertoires of roughly five healthy adults to estimate repertoire size and the extent of clonotype sharing between individuals. For each donor, CD4 naive and CD4 memory were each run on three plates, CD8 naive on two plates, and CD8 memory on one plate.

Per the germline V gene, SGDLS is the CDR1 and YYNGEE is the CDR2. Reading from cysteine to phenylalanine, the CDR3 counts 13 amino acids. Here the CDR3 DNA is all that survives: 39 bases in frame from base 1. Trimming at the junction amounts to 0 bases on V and 6 bases on J, and the germline ends lie 10 bases apart. On the study overall, not on this receptor specifically: Larger estimated clonotype richness was generally found for naive subsets than for memory subsets. The genetic and exposure-history diversity represented was limited by the small number of donors. Only blood was sampled, and tissue TCR repertoires likely differ from those in blood. Compared with non-shared clonotypes, the clonotypes found in all four sorted-subset donors had higher generation probabilities. Sharing across several donors was observed for roughly 5% of naive CD4, about 3.2% of naive CD8, 2% to 2.5% of memory CD4, and about 0.4% of memory CD8 clonotypes. Even with the large sequencing depth, rarefaction of the sorted-subset datasets indicated that sequencing was incomplete. Pairwise subsampling indicated that sequencing depth was expected to affect the degree of clonotype sharing among donors.

TCR CDR3 regions were amplified from genomic DNA by multiplex PCR using the deep immunoSEQ assay. Extracted genomic DNA from each cell subset was spread evenly across all wells of several immunoSEQ 96-well plates, with each plate serving as a replicate. Each replicate PCR for sorted subsets received around 200 ng genomic DNA, equal to about 30,000 T cell genomes. The purified libraries were quantified using a Qubit 3.0 fluorometer, sized with a Bioanalyzer 2100, and then quantified again using the KAPA Library Quantification kit. Each immunoSEQ 96-well plate was sequenced on its own single-read 150-cycle Illumina NextSeq 550 flow cell. Per the authors' processing: The immunoSEQ output contained only junctional sequences without quality scores, so filtering could not match that applied to full-length reads. To assign V/J genes and CDR3, sequences were annotated using PyIR, a Python wrapper for IgBLAST v1.9, with IMGT germline references. Reads were filtered out if the reads had weak V/J assignments (E-value above 1e-6), no CDR3, stop codons, out-of-frame junctions, or ambiguous translated residues. V3J clonotypes were defined as sequences sharing an identical inferred V gene, J gene, and CDR3 amino acid sequence. Percentage overlap between repertoires was calculated by dividing the number of shared unique clonotypes by the size of the smaller repertoire. RTK rarefaction, the Chao1 estimator, and Recon v2.1 estimates of unobserved clonotypes were used to assess repertoire richness. Generation probabilities were computed with OLGA for all TCRbeta clonotypes obtained by the gDNA method from a few donors. TCRdb took this table from immuneACCESS and kept in-frame rearrangements with V and J called. Such tables lack part of the clones; where checked against another copy, unresolved V genes explain under half of the gap, and the rest is unexplained. The DNA was the basis for D and trimming; V, J and clone size are from that table. Here the sample has millions of clones; over 85% occur a single time. In total, the top ten clones hold about 1.1% of the sample.

For the CD8 naive samples, CD45RO-negative cells were positively selected for CCR7, yielding a CD45RA+CCR7+ population from which TemRA cells were excluded. The donors were healthy, HIV-negative adults with no recently reported acute infections or vaccinations. All donors were Caucasian adults living in Nashville, Tennessee, USA. Blood was collected by leukapheresis, and PBMCs were isolated by Ficoll-Histopaque density gradient centrifugation and then cryopreserved in liquid nitrogen vapor phase. Analytical flow cytometry was used to check the purity and quantity of every magnetically sorted T cell population. From each sorted fraction, genomic DNA was isolated and quantified by UV absorbance on a Nanodrop 2000c. To note about this clone: Its specific antigen is unknown. No quality values exist for individual bases; no much larger clone is one base distant. This CDR3 is also generated by other DNA sequences in the sample.

Source material: naive CD8+ T cells sorted from blood. The sample's cell subset or site label, in plain terms: CD45RA+CCR7+. The chain employs TRBV9 and TRBJ2-7, with TRBD2 perhaps the D gene, on 5 matching bases. This clonotype originated in a man between 18 and 29 years old in good health. The CDR3 in this case is CASSVGGGGEQYF. The nucleotide sequence is TGTGCCAGCAGCGTAGGTGGAGGTGGCGAGCAGTACTTC.